This TCR beta chain emerged from a study of T cells in localized non-small cell lung cancer (dated by TCRdb to 2019 to 2021). Regarding the complete study: The study examined T cell repertoires in roughly 240 patients with early-stage NSCLC and compared tumors with uninvolved tumor-adjacent lungs. All 250 or so NSCLC patients in the cohort were treatment-naive and had localized lung tumors that were resected. Of the NSCLC patients, over 120 were male and about 97 were female, and the mean age was approximately 66 years. The paper as a whole reports these results and caveats: Because of the exploratory design, TCR variables were selected using unadjusted p-values without false-discovery rate correction. Because multi-region tumor sequencing was not performed, intratumor heterogeneity could not be ruled out. Of the top 100 tumor clones, a median of roughly 53 were detected in paired uninvolved adjacent lung; 28 were also among that lung's top 100. Longer overall survival was associated with higher T cell density in blood, whereas shorter survival was associated with higher clonality in adjacent lung. Uninvolved tumor-adjacent lung showed the highest T cell clonality, higher than tumor, which suggests more focused antigenic responses in the uninvolved tumor-adjacent lung.

The germline V gene encodes CDR1 MGHRA and CDR2 YSYEKL. Including cysteine and phenylalanine, the CDR3 has 16 amino acids. Just the 48-base CDR3 DNA is kept, in frame starting at base 1. V was cut back by 0 bases and J by 4 bases, leaving a gap of 16 bases between them. The immunoSEQ Assay was used to sequence TCR beta CDR3 regions from DNA. On the authors' methods: T cell density was computed as TCR beta template counts normalized to usable DNA estimated by amplifying housekeeping genes. Richness was estimated using the preseqR package, with extrapolation to 400,000 templates for PBMC samples and to 120,000 templates for tissue samples. Clonality was defined as one minus Pielou's evenness. Tissue-enriched TCRs were identified through differential abundance testing performed on productive amino-acid clonotypes, with a minimum total count of 5 and an alpha of 0.1. The Jaccard Index and the Morisita Overlap Index were used to measure how much the repertoires overlapped between compartments. TCR beta CDR3s were clustered by GLIPH together with public tetramer-defined viral CDR3s, and at least three viral sequences plus V-gene enrichment were required for viral motifs. The table was pulled from immuneACCESS by TCRdb, which kept in-frame rearrangements only. Such tables lose some clones; where checked, under half of the loss comes from unresolved V genes, and the rest has no known cause. The V and J calls and clone size come from that table; D and trimming were worked out from the DNA. Across this sample there are about 51,000 clones, with about 86% seen only once. Over 15% of the sample rests with the top ten.

At diagnosis, tumor, uninvolved tumor-adjacent lung and peripheral blood were collected and then preserved as a mix of FFPE and fresh-frozen material. For TCR repertoire profiling, the blood samples were analyzed as peripheral blood mononuclear cells. Comment on this clone: This receptor's antigen is unknown. No base qualities exist here, and no much larger clone lies one base off it.

This clonotype was sampled from a man aged 40-75 years with stage III lung adenocarcinoma. The receptor chain draws on TRBV4-1 and TRBJ2-7; the D gene identity is not certain. This sample comprised peripheral blood mononuclear cells, obtained before any cancer treatment. The CDR3 protein is CASSQETDGSMYEQYF. The sequenced DNA: TGCGCCAGCAGCCAAGAGACGGACGGATCGATGTACGAGCAGTACTTC.